This TCR beta chain was found in a study of blood T cell repertoires in COVID-19. The repertoire was sequenced with immunoSEQ multiplex PCR; TCRdb's copy has only in-frame clones and lacks some. Of 250,000 or so clones listed, 75% to 90% were seen once; the top ten hold 3.5% to 5.5%. CDR3 size: 15 residues. CDR1 is SSHAT, CDR2 FNYEAQ, per germline (reference sequence). Between the trimmed V and J ends, which lost 4 bases and 2 bases, there was a span of 14 bases. The receptor was derived from a woman aged 40 to 49 who had recovered from COVID-19. Sequencing was carried out using peripheral blood. The genes are TRBV7-7 and TRBJ2-5; possible D gene TRBD1, 6 bases. In DNA form, the CDR3 reads TGTGCCAGCAGCTCTTCGGACAGAAGGCAAGAGACCCAGTACTTC. Amino acid sequence: CASSSSDRRQETQYF.